The following is a TCR beta chain sequence with its context. No antigen is known for it. This CDR3 comprises 18 residues. Germline assignment: CDR1 SEHNR and CDR2 FQNEAQ (reference sequence). V was pared by 2 bases and J by 0 bases, with 7 bases of the junction left unmatched. In the PCR, 60 Vbeta and 13 Jbeta primers were used. Clones were read by immunoSEQ multiplex PCR, and TCRdb kept only the in-frame ones, dropping some. The repertoire holds some 170,000 clones, with about 83% as singletons. This entry is derived from a study of cytomegalovirus exposure and HLA in healthy donors. General observations from the study: Reports described diagnosis of cytomegalovirus status by the classifier as highly specific and sensitive. Common viral pathogens seemed to be connected with several of the most significant clusters, according to a later analysis. In a later analysis, at a false discovery rate of 0.05, roughly 16,000 TCR beta sequences matched HLA alleles. Association of a missense DCLRE1C variant with TCR beta V- and J-gene trimming was reported in a later analysis.

This TCR was recovered from a female donor in good health and CMV-seronegative. The chain links TRBV7-9 to TRBJ1-3; 10 positions match TRBD1. The material sequenced was PBMCs. The CDR3 sequence: CASSLPRDRGGSGNTIYF. The CDR3 nucleotides are TGTGCCAGCAGCTTACCCCGGGACAGGGGTGGCTCTGGAAACACCATATATTTT.